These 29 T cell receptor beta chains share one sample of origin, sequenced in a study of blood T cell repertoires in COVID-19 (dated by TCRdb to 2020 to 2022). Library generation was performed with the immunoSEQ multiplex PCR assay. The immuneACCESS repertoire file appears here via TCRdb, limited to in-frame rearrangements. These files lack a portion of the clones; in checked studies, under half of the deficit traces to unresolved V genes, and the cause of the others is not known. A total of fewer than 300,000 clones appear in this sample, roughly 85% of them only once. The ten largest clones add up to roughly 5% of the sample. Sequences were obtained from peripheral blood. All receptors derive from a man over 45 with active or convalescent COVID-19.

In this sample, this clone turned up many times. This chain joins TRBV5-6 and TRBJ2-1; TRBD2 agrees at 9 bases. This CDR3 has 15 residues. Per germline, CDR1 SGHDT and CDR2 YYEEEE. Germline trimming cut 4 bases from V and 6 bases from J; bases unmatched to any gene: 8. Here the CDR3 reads CASSLPSGITNEQFF. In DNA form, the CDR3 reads TGTGCCAGCAGCCTACCTAGCGGGATAACCAATGAGCAGTTCTTC. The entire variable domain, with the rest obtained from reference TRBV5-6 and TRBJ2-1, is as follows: DAGVTQSPTHLIKTRGQQVTLRCSPKSGHDTVSWYQQALGQGPQFIFQYYEEEERQRGNFPDRFSGHQFPNYSSELNVNALLLGDSALYLCASSLPSGITNEQFFGPGTRLTVL.

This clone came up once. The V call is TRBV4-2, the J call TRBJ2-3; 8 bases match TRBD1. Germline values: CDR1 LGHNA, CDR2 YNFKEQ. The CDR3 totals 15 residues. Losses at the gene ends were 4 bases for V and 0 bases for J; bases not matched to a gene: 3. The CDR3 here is CASSPRTGSTDTQYF. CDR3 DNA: TGTGCCAGCAGCCCCCGGACAGGGAGCACAGATACGCAGTATTTT.

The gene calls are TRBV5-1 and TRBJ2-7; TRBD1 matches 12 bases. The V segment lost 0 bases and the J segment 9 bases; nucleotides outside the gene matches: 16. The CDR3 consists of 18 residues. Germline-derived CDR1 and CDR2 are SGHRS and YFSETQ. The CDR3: CASSLVGTGGAGLTTQYF. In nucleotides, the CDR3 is TGCGCCAGCAGCTTGGTGGGGACAGGGGGCGCGGGGCTTACGACGCAGTACTTC.

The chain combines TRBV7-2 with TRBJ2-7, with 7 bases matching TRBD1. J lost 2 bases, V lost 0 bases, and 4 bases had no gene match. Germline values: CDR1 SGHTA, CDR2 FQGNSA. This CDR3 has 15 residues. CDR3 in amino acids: CASSLAVTGAYEQYF. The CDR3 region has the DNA TGTGCCAGCAGCTTAGCAGTTACAGGGGCCTACGAGCAGTACTTC.

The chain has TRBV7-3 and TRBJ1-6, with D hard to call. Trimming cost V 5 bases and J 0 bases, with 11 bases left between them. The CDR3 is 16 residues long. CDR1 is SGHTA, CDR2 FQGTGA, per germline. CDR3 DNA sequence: TGTGCCAGCAGCCTTCGTAGTAGCTCCTATAATTCACCCCTCCACTTT. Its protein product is CASSLRSSSYNSPLHF.

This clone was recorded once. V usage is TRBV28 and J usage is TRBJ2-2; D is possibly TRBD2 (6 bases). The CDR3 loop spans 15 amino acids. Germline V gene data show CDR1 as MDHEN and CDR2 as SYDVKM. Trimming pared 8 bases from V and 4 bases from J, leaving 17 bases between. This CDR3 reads CASGPQTRGTGELFF. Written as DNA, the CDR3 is TGTGCCAGCGGACCGCAAACGCGGGGCACCGGGGAGCTGTTTTTT.

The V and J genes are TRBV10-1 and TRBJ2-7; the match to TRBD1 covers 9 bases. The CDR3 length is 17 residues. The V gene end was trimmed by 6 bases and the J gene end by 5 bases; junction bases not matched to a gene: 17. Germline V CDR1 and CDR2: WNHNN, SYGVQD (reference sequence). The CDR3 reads CASRPLRFRTGVHEQYF. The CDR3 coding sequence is TGCGCCAGCAGACCCTTAAGATTCCGGACAGGGGTCCACGAGCAGTACTTC.

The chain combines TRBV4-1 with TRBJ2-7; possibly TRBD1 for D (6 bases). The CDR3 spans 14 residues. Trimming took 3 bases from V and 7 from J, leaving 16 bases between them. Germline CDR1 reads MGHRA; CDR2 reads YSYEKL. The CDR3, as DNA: TGCGCCAGCAGCCACACTCAGGGGAAAGGGGAGCAGTACTTC. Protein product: CASSHTQGKGEQYF.

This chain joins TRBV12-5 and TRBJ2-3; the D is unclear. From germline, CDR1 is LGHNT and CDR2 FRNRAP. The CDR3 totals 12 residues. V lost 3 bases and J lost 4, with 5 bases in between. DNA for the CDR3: TGTGCTAGTGGTTTTGGAGCAGATACGCAGTATTTT. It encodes CASGFGADTQYF.

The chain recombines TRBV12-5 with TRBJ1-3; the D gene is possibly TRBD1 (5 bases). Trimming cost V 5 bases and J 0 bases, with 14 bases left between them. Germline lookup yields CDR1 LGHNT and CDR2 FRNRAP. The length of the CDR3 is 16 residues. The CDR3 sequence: CASGQLQGYSGNTIYF. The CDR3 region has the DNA TGTGCTAGTGGTCAACTCCAGGGTTACTCTGGAAACACCATATATTTT.

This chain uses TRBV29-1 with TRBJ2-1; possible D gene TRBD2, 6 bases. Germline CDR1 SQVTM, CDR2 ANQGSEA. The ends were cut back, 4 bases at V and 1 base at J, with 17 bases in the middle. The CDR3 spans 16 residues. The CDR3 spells CSVGIRRGTSYNEQFF. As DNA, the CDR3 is TGCAGCGTTGGTATTAGACGGGGGACGTCCTACAATGAGCAGTTCTTC.

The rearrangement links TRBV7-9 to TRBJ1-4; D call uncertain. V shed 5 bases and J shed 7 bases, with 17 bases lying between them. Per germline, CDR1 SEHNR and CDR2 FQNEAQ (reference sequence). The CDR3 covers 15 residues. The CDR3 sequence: CASSPPNLASEKLFF. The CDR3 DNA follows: TGTGCCAGCAGCCCCCCCAATCTTGCCAGTGAAAAACTGTTTTTT.

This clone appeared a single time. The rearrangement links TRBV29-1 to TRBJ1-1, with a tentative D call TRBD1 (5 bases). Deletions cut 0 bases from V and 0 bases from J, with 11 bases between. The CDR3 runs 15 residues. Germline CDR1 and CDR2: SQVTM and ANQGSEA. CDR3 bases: TGCAGCGTTGAAGATCAGGTGACAGTGAACACTGAAGCTTTCTTT. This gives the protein CSVEDQVTVNTEAFF.

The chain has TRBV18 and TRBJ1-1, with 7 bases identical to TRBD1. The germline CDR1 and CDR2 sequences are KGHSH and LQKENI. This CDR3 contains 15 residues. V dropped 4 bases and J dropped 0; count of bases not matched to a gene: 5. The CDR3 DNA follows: TGTGCCAGCTCACAAGGACAGGTAGTGAACACTGAAGCTTTCTTT. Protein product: CASSQGQVVNTEAFF.

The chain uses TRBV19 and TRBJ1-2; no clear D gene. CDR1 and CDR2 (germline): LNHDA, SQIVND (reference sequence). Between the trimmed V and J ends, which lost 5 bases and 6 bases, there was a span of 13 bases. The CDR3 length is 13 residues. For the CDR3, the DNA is TGTGCCAGTAGTCGAGGATCCTCCCATGGCTACACCTTC. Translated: CASSRGSSHGYTF.

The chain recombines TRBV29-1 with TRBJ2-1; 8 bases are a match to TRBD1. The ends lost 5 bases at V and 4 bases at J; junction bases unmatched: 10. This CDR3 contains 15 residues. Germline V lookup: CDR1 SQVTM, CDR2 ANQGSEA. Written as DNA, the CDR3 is TGCAGCGTTCCGAAGGACAGGGTGGGATACAATGAGCAGTTCTTC. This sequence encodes CSVPKDRVGYNEQFF.

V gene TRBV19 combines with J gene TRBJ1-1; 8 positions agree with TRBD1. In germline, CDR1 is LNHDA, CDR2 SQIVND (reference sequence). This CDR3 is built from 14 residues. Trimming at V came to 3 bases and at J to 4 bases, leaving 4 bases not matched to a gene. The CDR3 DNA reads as TGTGCCAGTAGTATCCAGGGGGCGGGCACTGAAGCTTTCTTT. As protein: CASSIQGAGTEAFF.

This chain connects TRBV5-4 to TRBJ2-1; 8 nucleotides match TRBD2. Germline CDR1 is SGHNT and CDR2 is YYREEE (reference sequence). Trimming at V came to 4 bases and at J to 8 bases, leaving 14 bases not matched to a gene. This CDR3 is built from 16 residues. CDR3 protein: CASSTPSGGGRDEQFF. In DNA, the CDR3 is TGTGCCAGCAGCACACCGTCGGGGGGGGGTAGAGATGAGCAGTTCTTC.

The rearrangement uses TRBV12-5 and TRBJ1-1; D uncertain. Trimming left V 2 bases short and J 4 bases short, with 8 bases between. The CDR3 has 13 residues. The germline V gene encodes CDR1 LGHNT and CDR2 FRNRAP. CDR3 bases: TGTGCTAGTGGTTTGCCCCTCGGCACTGAAGCTTTCTTT. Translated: CASGLPLGTEAFF.

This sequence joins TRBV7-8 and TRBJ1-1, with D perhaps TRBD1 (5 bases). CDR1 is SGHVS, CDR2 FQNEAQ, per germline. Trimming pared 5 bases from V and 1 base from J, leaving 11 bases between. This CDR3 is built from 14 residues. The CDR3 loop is CASSPDDRNTEAFF. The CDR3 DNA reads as TGTGCCAGCAGCCCGGACGACAGGAACACTGAAGCTTTCTTT.

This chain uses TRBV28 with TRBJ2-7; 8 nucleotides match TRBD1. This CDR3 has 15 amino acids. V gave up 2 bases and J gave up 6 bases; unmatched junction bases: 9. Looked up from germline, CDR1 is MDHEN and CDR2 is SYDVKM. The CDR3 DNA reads TGTGCCAGCAGTTTAGACCCGGACAGGGCTTCCGAGCAGTACTTC. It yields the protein CASSLDPDRASEQYF.

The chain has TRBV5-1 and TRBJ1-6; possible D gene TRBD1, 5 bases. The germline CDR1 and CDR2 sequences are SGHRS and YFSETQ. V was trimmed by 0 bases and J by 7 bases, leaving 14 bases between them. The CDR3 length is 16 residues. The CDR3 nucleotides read TGCGCCAGCAGCTTGGCGGGGACGGGGGGGAATTCACCCCTCCACTTT. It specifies CASSLAGTGGNSPLHF. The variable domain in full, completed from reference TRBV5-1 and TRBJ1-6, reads KAGVTQTPRYLIKTRGQQVTLSCSPISGHRSVSWYQQTPGQGLQFLFEYFSETQRNKGNFPGRFSGRQFSNSRSEMNVSTLELGDSALYLCASSLAGTGGNSPLHFGNGTRLTVT.

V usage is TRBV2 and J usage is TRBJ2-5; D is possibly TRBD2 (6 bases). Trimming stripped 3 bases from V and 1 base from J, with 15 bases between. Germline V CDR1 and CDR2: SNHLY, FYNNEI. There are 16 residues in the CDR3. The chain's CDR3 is CASSEGSAGRQETQYF. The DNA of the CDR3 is TGTGCCAGCAGTGAGGGGTCGGCGGGGCGCCAAGAGACCCAGTACTTC. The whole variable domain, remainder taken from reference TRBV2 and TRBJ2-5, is EPEVTQTPSHQVTQMGQEVILRCVPISNHLYFYWYRQILGQKVEFLVSFYNNEISEKSEIFDDQFSVERPDGSNFTLKIRSTKLEDSAMYFCASSEGSAGRQETQYFGPGTRLLVL.

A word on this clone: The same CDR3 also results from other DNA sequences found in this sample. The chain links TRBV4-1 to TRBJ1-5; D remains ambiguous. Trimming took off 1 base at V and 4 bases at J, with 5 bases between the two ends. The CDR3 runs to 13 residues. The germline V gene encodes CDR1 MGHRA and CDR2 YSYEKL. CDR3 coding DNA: TGCGCCAGCAGCCAAGCGGGAAATCAGCCCCAGCATTTT. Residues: CASSQAGNQPQHF.

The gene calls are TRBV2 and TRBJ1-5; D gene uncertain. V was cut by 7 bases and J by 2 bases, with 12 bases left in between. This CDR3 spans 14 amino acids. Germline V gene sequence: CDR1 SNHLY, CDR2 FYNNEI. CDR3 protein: CASKLPQGNQPQHF. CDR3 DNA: TGTGCCAGCAAGTTACCGCAGGGCAATCAGCCCCAGCATTTT.

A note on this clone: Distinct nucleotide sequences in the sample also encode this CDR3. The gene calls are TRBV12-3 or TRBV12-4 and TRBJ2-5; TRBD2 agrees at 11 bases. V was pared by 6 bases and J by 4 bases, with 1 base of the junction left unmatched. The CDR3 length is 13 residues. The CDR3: CASSLAGGETQYF. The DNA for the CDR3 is TGTGCCAGCAGCCTAGCGGGAGGAGAGACCCAGTACTTC.

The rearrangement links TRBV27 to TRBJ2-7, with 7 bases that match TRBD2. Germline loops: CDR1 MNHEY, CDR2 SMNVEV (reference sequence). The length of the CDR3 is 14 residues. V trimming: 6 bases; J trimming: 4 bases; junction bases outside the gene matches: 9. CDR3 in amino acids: CASRPGLGGYEQYF. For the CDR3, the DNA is TGTGCCAGCAGACCCGGACTAGGCGGATACGAGCAGTACTTC.

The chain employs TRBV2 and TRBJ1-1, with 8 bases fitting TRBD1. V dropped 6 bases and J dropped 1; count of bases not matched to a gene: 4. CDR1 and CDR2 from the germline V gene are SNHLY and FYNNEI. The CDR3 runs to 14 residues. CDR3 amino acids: CASSPQGANTEAFF. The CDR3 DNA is TGTGCCAGCAGCCCCCAGGGGGCGAACACTGAAGCTTTCTTT.

The CDR3 sequence: CASSSSGQTNQPQHF. The CDR3 nucleotides read TGCGCCAGCAGCTCCTCGGGACAGACCAATCAGCCCCAGCATTTT. The chain is built from TRBV5-1 and TRBJ1-5, with 7 bases lining up with TRBD1. CDR1 is SGHRS, CDR2 YFSETQ, per germline. After removal of 3 bases from V and 3 bases from J, the junction contained 6 bases not matched to a gene. The CDR3 sequence is 15 residues long.